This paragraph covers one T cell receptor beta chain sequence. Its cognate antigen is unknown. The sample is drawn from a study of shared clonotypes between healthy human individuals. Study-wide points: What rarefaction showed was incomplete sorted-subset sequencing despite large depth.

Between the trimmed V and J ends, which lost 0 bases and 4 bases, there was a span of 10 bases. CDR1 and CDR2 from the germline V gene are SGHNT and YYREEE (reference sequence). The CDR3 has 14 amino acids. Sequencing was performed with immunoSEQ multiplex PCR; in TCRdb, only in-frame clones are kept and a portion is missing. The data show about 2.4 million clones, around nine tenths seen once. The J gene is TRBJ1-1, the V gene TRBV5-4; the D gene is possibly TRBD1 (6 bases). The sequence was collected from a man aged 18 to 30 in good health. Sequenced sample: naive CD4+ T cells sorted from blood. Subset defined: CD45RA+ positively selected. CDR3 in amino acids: CASSLGGGGTEAFF. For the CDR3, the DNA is TGTGCCAGCAGCTTGGGAGGGGGAGGCACTGAAGCTTTCTTT.